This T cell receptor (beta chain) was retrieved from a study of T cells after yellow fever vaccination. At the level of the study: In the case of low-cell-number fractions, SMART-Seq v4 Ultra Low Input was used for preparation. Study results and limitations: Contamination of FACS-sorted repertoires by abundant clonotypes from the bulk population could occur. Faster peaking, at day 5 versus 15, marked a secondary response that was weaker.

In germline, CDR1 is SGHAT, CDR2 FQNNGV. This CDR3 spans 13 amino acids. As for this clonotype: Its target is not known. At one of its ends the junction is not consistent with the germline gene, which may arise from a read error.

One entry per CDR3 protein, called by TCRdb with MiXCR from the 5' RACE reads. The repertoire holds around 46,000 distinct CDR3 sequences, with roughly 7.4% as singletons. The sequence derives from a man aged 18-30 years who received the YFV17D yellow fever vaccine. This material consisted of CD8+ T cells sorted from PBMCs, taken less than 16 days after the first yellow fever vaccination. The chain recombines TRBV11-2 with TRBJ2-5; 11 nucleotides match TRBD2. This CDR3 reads CAGRGLAEETQYF. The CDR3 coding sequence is TGTGCCGGCAGGGGACTAGCGGAAGAGACCCAGTACTTC.